A single TCR beta chain is shown here with its context. These data come from a study of blood T cell repertoires in COVID-19. Study as a whole: The origin of the acute and convalescent COVID-19 samples was the United States, Italy and Spain. T cells, B-cell-depleted T cells, or PBMCs supplied cDNA or gDNA.

Authors' data handling: Scientists estimated how many nucleated cells there were by amplifying reference gene primers. Produced via immunoSEQ multiplex PCR; TCRdb's table is partial and in-frame only. The V and J calls and clone size are taken from that table; D and trimming were inferred from the DNA. The sample includes 180,000 or so clones, about nine tenths of them seen just once. Germline-derived CDR1 and CDR2 are LNHDA and SQIVND (reference sequence). This CDR3 has 14 residues. V was cut by 6 bases and J by 2 bases, with 13 bases left in between. J is TRBJ1-1 and V is TRBV19; no definite D call. This sequence originates from a man between 18 and 29 years old with active or convalescent COVID-19. Sequencing was performed on peripheral blood. CDR3 sequence (DNA): TGTGCCAGTAGGAAAAAGGACTATAACACTGAAGCTTTCTTT. Translation gives CASRKKDYNTEAFF.